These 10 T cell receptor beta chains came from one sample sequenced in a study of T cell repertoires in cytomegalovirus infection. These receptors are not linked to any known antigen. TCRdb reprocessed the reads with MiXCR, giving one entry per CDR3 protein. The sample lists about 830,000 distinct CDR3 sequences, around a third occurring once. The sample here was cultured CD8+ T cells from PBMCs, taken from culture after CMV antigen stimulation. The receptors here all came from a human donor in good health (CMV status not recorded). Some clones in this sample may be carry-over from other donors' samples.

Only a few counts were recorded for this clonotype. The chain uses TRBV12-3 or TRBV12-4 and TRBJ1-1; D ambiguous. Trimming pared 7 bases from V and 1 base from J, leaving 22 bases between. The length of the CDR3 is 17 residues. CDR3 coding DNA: TGTGCCAGCACCCTAACCTCGACTGATTGGGCGAACACTGAAGCTTTCTTT. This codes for CASTLTSTDWANTEAFF.

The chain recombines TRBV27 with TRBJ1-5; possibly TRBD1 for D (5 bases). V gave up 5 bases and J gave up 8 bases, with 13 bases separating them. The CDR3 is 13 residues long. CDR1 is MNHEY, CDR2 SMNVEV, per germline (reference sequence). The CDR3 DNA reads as TGTGCCAGCAGTCCAATCCGGGACGAGCCCCAGCATTTT. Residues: CASSPIRDEPQHF.

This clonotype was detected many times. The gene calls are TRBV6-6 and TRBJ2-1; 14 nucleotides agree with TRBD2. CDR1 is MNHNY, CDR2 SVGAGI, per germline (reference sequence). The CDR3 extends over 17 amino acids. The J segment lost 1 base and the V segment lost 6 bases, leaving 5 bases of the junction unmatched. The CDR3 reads CASSLGLAGVSYNEQFF. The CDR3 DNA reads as TGTGCCAGCAGCCTGGGACTAGCGGGGGTTTCCTACAATGAGCAGTTCTTC.

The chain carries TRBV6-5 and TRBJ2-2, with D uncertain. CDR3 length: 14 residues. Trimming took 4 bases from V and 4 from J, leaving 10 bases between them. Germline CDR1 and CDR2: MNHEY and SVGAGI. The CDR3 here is CASSLGSSTGELFF. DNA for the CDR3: TGTGCCAGCAGTTTAGGCTCAAGCACCGGGGAGCTGTTTTTT.

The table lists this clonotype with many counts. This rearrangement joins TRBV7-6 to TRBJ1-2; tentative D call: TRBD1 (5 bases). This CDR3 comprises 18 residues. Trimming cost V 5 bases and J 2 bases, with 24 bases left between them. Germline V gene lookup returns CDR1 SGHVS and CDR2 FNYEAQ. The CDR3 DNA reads TGTGCCAGCAGCCCTAGGGGTTCGATGGGACTTACGAACTATGGCTACACCTTC. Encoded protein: CASSPRGSMGLTNYGYTF.

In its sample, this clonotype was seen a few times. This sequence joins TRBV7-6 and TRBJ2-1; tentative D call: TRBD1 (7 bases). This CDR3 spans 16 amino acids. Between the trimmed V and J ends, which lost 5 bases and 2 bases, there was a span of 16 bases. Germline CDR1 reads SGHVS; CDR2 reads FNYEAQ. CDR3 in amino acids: CASSQGGGRTYNEQFF. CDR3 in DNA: TGTGCCAGCAGCCAAGGAGGGGGCAGAACCTACAATGAGCAGTTCTTC.

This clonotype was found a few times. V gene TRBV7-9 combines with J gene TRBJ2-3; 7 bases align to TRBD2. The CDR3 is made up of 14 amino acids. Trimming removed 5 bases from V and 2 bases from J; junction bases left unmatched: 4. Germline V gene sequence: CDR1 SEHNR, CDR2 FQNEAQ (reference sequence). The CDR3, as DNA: TGTGCCAGCAGCCGCCGGGGGGACACAGATACGCAGTATTTT. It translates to CASSRRGDTDTQYF.

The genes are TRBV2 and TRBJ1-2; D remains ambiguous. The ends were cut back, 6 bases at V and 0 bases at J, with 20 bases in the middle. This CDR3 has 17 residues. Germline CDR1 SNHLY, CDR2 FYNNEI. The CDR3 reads CASRGSYTADSNYGYTF. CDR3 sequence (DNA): TGTGCCAGCAGGGGTTCATACACCGCCGACTCTAACTATGGCTACACCTTC.

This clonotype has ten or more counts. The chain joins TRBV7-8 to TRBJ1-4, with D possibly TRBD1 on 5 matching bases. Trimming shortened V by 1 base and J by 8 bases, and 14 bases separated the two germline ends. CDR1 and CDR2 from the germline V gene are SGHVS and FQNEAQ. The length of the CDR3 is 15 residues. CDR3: CASSLEAGRREKLFF. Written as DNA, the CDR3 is TGTGCCAGCAGCTTAGAGGCGGGACGGCGGGAAAAACTGTTTTTT.

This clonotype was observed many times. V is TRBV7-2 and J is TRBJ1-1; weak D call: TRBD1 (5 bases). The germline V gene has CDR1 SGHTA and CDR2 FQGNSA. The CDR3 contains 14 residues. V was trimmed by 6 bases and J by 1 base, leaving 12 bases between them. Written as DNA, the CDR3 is TGTGCCAGCAGAGAGGGGCAGTGGAACACTGAAGCTTTCTTT. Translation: CASREGQWNTEAFF.